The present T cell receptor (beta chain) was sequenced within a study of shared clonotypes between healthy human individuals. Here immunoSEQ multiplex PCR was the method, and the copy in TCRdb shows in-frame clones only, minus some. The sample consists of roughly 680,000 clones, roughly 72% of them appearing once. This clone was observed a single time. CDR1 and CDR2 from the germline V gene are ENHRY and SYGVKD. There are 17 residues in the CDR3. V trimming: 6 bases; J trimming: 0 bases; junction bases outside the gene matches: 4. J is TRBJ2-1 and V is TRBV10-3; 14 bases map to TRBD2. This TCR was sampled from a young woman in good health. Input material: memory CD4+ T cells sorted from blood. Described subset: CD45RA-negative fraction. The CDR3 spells CAISWTSGGSSYNEQFF. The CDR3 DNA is TGTGCCATCAGCTGGACTAGCGGGGGGAGCTCCTACAATGAGCAGTTCTTC.